This TCR beta chain derives from a study of CD8 T cells in Susac syndrome. This clonotype was counted once. Negative isolation yielded the CD8+ and CD4+ T cells, while FACS enriched the TEMRA cells. Random hexamers were used to reverse transcribe roughly 0.45 to 1 ug of RNA. A single record per CDR3 protein comes from TCRdb applying MiXCR to the immunoSEQ multiplex PCR reads. The data show around 150,000 distinct CDR3 sequences, with less than 95% seen just once and about 0.095% held by the top ten. The receptor's source is a human donor with multiple sclerosis. The sample consisted of CD4+ T cells from PBMCs.

The DNA of the CDR3 is TGCGCCAGCAGCCGGGGACAGCCGCTTGGGTATGGCTACACCTTC. Translating gives CASSRGQPLGYGYTF. The genes are TRBV4-1 and TRBJ1-2; 7 bases fit TRBD1. V shed 4 bases and J 5 bases; nucleotides not matched to a gene: 10. CDR1 is MGHRA and CDR2 is YSYEKL in the germline V gene. The CDR3 runs 15 residues.